A selection of T cell receptor beta chains follows, all from one sample in a study of CD8 T cells in Susac syndrome. TCRdb called the immunoSEQ multiplex PCR reads again in MiXCR, with one record for every CDR3 protein. Of over 120,000 distinct CDR3 sequences listed, roughly 94% are singletons. Specimen: CD4+ T cells from PBMCs. These receptors originate from a human donor in good health. The CDR3 runs from the conserved cysteine through the conserved F or W. The order of the fields is D gene, J gene, clone size, V gene, CDR3 DNA, CDR3 protein. D genes are given only for firm matches. Where a row states a size, it is once, few, many or the class of an expanded clone; other rows omit it.

d_gene: NA; j_gene: TRBJ1-4; abundance: NA; v_gene: TRBV12-3/TRBV12-4; CDR3nt: TGTGCCAGCAGCTTGGAAGAAAAACTGTTTTTT; CDR3aa: CASSLEEKLFF
d_gene: TRBD2; j_gene: TRBJ2-7; abundance: NA; v_gene: TRBV7-9; CDR3nt: TGTGCCAGCAGCTTAAGACTTCGGGGGACTAGCGGGAGTACCTACGAGCAGTACTTC; CDR3aa: CASSLRLRGTSGSTYEQYF
d_gene: NA; j_gene: TRBJ2-3; abundance: NA; v_gene: TRBV24-1; CDR3nt: TGTGCCACCAGTGAGGGGATCACAGATACGCAGTATTTT; CDR3aa: CATSEGITDTQYF
d_gene: TRBD2; j_gene: TRBJ2-1; abundance: NA; v_gene: TRBV2; CDR3nt: TGTGCCAGCAGTTCGGGACTAGGTTCCAATGAGCAGTTCTTC; CDR3aa: CASSSGLGSNEQFF
d_gene: TRBD1; j_gene: TRBJ2-7; abundance: NA; v_gene: TRBV6-1; CDR3nt: TGTGCCAGCAGTGGGACAGGGGGGCGAGGGCAGTACTTC; CDR3aa: CASSGTGGRGQYF
d_gene: NA; j_gene: TRBJ2-3; abundance: NA; v_gene: TRBV28; CDR3nt: TGTGCCAGCAAAGGGTCCACAGATACGCAGTATTTT; CDR3aa: CASKGSTDTQYF
d_gene: TRBD2; j_gene: TRBJ2-5; abundance: NA; v_gene: TRBV19; CDR3nt: TGTGCCAGTAGTATTGGGACCAGCGGGGGAGAGACCCAGTACTTC; CDR3aa: CASSIGTSGGETQYF
d_gene: TRBD1; j_gene: TRBJ1-5; abundance: NA; v_gene: TRBV29-1; CDR3nt: TGCAGCGTCTGGACAGGGAATAATCAGCCCCAGCATTTT; CDR3aa: CSVWTGNNQPQHF
d_gene: TRBD2; j_gene: TRBJ2-7; abundance: NA; v_gene: TRBV2; CDR3nt: TGTGCCAGCAAGGTTAGCGGGAACTACGAGCAGTACTTC; CDR3aa: CASKVSGNYEQYF
d_gene: NA; j_gene: TRBJ1-1; abundance: NA; v_gene: TRBV30; CDR3nt: TGTGCCTGGAGTGTACGGGGGCTGGGTGAAGCTTTCTTT; CDR3aa: CAWSVRGLGEAFF
d_gene: NA; j_gene: TRBJ2-7; abundance: once; v_gene: TRBV19; CDR3nt: TGTGCCAGTCGGAACGGGGGAGGCGAGCAGTACTTC; CDR3aa: CASRNGGGEQYF
d_gene: NA; j_gene: TRBJ2-3; abundance: NA; v_gene: TRBV20-1; CDR3nt: TGCAGTGCTATGGAGGGGACAGATACGCAGTATTTT; CDR3aa: CSAMEGTDTQYF
d_gene: NA; j_gene: TRBJ2-4; abundance: NA; v_gene: TRBV6-7; CDR3nt: TGTGCCAGCAGTTACTCCGTGCAGCCATGGGCCAAAAACATTCAGTACTTC; CDR3aa: CASSYSVQPWAKNIQYF
d_gene: TRBD1; j_gene: TRBJ2-3; abundance: NA; v_gene: TRBV6-1; CDR3nt: TGTGCCAGCAGGGGACAGGGAACAGATACGCAGTATTTT; CDR3aa: CASRGQGTDTQYF